The T cell receptor (beta chain) under discussion was sequenced for a study of blood T cell repertoires in COVID-19. On the study more broadly: Sample material is recorded as cDNA or gDNA derived from T cells, B-cell-depleted T cells, or PBMCs.

Method: immunoSEQ multiplex PCR; TCRdb's copy keeps in-frame clones and lacks some. The sample records roughly 300,000 clones, approximately 90% being singletons. With 2 bases clipped from V and 8 bases from J, the junction kept 3 bases outside the gene matches. Germline V lookup: CDR1 SEHNR, CDR2 FQNEAQ (reference sequence). The length of the CDR3 is 14 residues. Clinical history as reported by participants underpinned cohort assignment. This clone has just one count. The sample was PBMCs or T cells enriched from blood (not recorded which). The TCR sequence derives from a woman between 40 and 55 years old with acute COVID-19. The chain recombines TRBV7-9 with TRBJ2-1, with TRBD2 matching over 10 bases. The CDR3: CASSLSSGSYEQFF. The CDR3 DNA sequence: TGTGCCAGCAGCTTATCTAGCGGGAGTTATGAGCAGTTCTTC.